The T cell receptor (beta chain) under discussion was sequenced for a study of OX40 agonist ivuxolimab in advanced cancers. On the study more broadly: Patients with prior anti-PD-1, anti-PD-L1 or anti-CTLA-4 therapy were eligible; about 41% had some.

Broader study findings: Also showing low normalized T-cell clonal expansion were some of the nonresponders. At doses 0.1 to 3.0 mg/kg, CD4+ and CD8+ clones expanded. CD8+ T cells showed, on average, more clonal expansion than CD4+ cells.

This clone appeared a single time. No antigen is known for it. The CDR3 has 12 amino acids. The germline CDR1 and CDR2 sequences are LGHNT and FRNRAP. Between the trimmed V and J ends, which lost 6 bases and 1 base, there was a span of 6 bases. The data were produced by immunoSEQ multiplex PCR, yet TCRdb's version contains in-frame clones alone and is incomplete. The top ten clones hold around a tenth of a sample with under 50,000 clones, about four fifths of them seen once. The chain couples TRBV12-5 to TRBJ1-1, with a possible D match to TRBD1 (6 bases). Sequenced material: CD4+ or CD8+ T cells sorted from blood, taken in a trial of the OX40 agonist ivuxolimab. The clonotype originates from an adult with an advanced solid tumor such as melanoma, head and neck, liver or kidney cancer. This CDR3 is CASGGQNTEAFF. For the CDR3, the DNA is TGTGCTAGTGGGGGACAGAACACTGAAGCTTTCTTT.